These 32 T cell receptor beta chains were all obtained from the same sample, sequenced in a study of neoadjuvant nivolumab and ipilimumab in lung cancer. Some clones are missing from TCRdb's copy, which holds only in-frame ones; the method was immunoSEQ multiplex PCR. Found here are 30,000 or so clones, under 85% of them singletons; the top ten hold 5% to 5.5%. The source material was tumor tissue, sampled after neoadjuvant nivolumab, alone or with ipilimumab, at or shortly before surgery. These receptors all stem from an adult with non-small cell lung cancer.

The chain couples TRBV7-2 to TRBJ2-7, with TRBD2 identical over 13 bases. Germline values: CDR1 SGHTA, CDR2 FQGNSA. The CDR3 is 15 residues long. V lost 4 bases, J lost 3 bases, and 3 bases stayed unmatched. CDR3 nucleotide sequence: TGTGCCAGCAGCTCCAGACTAGCGGGGGGCTACGAGCAGTACTTC. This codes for CASSSRLAGGYEQYF.

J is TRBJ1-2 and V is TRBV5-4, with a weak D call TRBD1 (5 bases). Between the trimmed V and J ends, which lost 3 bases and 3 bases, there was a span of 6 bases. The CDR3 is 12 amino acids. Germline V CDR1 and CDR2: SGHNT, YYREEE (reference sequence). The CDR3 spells CASSWGDYGYTF. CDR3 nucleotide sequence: TGTGCCAGCAGCTGGGGGGACTATGGCTACACCTTC.

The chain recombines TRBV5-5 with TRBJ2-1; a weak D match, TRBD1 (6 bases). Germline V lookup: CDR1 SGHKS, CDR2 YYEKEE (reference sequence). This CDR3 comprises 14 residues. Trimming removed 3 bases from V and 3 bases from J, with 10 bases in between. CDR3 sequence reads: CASSSGTLYNEQFF. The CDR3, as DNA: TGTGCCAGCAGCTCCGGGACACTCTACAATGAGCAGTTCTTC.

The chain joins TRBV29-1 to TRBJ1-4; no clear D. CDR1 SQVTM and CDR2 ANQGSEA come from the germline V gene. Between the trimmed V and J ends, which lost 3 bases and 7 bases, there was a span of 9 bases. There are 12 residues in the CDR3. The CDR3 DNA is TGCAGCGTTGATCGAGGGTCTGAAAAACTGTTTTTT. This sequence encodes CSVDRGSEKLFF.

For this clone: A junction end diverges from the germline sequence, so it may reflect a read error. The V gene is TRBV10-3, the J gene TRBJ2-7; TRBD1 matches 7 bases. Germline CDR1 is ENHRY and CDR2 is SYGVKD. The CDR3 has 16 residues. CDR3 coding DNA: TGTGCCATCAGTGAGGCCGGACAGGAAGACTCCCACGAGCAGTACTTC. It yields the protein CAISEAGQEDSHEQYF.

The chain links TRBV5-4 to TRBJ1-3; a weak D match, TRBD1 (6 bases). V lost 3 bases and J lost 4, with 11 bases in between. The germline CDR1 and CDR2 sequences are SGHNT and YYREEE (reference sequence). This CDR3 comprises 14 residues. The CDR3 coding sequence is TGTGCCAGCAGCTCACGGGACATCGGAAACACCATATATTTT. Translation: CASSSRDIGNTIYF.

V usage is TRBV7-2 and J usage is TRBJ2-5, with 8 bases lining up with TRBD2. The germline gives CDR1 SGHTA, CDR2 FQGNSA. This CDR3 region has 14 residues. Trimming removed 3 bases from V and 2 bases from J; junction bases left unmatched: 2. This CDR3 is CASSFGTSQETQYF. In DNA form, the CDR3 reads TGTGCCAGCAGCTTCGGGACTAGTCAAGAGACCCAGTACTTC.

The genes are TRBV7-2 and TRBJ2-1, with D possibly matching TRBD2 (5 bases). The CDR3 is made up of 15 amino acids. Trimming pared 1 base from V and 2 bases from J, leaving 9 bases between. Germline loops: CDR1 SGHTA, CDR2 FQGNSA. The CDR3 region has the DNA TGTGCCAGCAGCTTAGAAGGGAGTGCCTACAATGAGCAGTTCTTC. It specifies CASSLEGSAYNEQFF.

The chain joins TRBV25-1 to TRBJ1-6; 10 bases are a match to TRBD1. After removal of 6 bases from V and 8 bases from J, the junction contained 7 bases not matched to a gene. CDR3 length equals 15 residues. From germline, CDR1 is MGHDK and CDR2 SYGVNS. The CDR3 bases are TGTGCCAGCAGCACCCCGGACAGGGGGGATTCACCCCTCCACTTT. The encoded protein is CASSTPDRGDSPLHF.

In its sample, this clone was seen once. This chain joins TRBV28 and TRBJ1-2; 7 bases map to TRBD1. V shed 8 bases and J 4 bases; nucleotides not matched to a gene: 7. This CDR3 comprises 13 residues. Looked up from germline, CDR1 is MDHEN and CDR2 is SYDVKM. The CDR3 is CASGSRDSYGYTF. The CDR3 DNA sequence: TGTGCCAGCGGGTCAAGGGACAGCTATGGCTACACCTTC.

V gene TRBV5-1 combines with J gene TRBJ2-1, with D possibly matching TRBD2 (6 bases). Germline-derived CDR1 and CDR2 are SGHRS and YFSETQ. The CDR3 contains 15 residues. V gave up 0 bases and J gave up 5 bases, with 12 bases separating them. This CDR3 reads CASSLAEVADNEQFF. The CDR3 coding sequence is TGCGCCAGCAGCTTGGCCGAGGTAGCGGACAATGAGCAGTTCTTC.

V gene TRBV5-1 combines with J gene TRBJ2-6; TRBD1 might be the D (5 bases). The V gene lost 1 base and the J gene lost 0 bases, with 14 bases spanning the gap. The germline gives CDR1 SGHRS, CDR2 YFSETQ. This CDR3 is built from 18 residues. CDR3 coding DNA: TGCGCCAGCAGCTTGAGGCGCCCAGGGAACTCTGGGGCCAACGTCCTGACTTTC. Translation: CASSLRRPGNSGANVLTF.

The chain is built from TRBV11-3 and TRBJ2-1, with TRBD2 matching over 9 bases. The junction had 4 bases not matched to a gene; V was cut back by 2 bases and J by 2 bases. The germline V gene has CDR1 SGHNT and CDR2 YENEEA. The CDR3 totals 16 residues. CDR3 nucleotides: TGTGCCAGCAGCTTACATAGCGGGAGAACCTACAATGAGCAGTTCTTC. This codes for CASSLHSGRTYNEQFF.

CDR3 coding DNA: TGTGCCAGCAGCGTAAGAACCGTGGGGGGTGAAAGCAATCAGCCCCAGCATTTT. Its protein is CASSVRTVGGESNQPQHF. The V call is TRBV9, the J call TRBJ1-5, with D possibly matching TRBD1 (5 bases). V lost 1 base, J lost 1 base, and 18 bases lay in between. CDR3 size: 18 residues. CDR1 and CDR2 from the germline V gene are SGDLS and YYNGEE.

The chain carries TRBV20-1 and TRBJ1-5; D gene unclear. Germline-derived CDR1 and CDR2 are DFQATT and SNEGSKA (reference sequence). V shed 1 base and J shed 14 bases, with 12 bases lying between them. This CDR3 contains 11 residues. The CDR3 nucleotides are TGCAGTGCTAGAGTGAGTAGTTATGAGCATTTT. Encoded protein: CSARVSSYEHF.

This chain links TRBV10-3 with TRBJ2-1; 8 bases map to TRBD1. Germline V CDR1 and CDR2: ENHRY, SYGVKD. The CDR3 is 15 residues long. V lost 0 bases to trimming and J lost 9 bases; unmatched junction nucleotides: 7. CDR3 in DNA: TGTGCCATCAGTGAGTCAGGACAGGGCGGCATTGAGCAGTTCTTC. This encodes CAISESGQGGIEQFF.

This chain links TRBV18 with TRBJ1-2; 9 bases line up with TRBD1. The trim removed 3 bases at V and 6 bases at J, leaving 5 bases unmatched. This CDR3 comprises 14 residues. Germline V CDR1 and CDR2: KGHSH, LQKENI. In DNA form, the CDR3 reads TGTGCCAGCTCACCTGGGACAGGGTCGGATGGCTACACCTTC. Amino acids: CASSPGTGSDGYTF. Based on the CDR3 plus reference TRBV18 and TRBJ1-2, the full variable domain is NAGVMQNPRHLVRRRGQEARLRCSPMKGHSHVYWYRQLPEEGLKFMVYLQKENIIDESGMPKERFSAEFPKEGPSILRIQQVVRGDSAAYFCASSPGTGSDGYTFGSGTRLTVV.

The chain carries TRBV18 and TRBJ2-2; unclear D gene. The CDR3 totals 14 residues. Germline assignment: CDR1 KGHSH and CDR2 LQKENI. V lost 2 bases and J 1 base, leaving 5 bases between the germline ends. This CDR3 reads CASSPGQNTGELFF. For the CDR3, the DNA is TGTGCCAGCTCACCAGGGCAGAACACCGGGGAGCTGTTTTTT.

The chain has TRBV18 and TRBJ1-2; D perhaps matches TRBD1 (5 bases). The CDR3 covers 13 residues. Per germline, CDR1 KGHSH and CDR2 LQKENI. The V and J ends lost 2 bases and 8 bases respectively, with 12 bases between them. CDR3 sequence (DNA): TGTGCCAGCTCACCAACGGGGCGAGAAGGCTACACCTTC. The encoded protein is CASSPTGREGYTF.

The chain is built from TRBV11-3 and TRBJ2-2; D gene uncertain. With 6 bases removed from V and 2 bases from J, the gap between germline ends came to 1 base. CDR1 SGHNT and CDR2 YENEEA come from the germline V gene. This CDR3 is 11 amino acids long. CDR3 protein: CASSNTGELFF. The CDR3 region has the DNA TGTGCCAGCAGTAACACCGGGGAGCTGTTTTTT.

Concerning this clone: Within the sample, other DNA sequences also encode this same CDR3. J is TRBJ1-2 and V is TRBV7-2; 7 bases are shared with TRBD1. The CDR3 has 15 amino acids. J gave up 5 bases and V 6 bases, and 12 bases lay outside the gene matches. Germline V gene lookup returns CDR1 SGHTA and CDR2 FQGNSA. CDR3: CASSSSGTDNYGYTF. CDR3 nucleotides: TGTGCCAGCAGTTCATCCGGGACAGATAATTATGGCTACACCTTC.

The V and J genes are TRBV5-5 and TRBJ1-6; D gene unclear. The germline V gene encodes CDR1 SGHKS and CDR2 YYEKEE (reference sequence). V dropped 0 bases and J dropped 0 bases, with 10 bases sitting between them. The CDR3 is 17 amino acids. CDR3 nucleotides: TGTGCCAGCAGCTTGGACCGTTTGAGCTCCTATAATTCACCCCTCCACTTT. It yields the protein CASSLDRLSSYNSPLHF.

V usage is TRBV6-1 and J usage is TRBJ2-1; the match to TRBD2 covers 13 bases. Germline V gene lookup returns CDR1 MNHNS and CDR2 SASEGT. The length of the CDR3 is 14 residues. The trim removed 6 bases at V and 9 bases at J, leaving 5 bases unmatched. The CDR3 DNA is TGTGCCAGCAGGACTAGCGGGGGGTATGGTGAGCAGTTCTTC. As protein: CASRTSGGYGEQFF.

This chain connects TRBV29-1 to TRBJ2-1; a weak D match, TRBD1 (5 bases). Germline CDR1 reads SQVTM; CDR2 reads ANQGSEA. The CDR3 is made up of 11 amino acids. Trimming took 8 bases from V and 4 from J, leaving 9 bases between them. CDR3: CSLRQYNEQFF. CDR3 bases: TGCAGCCTCAGACAGTACAATGAGCAGTTCTTC.

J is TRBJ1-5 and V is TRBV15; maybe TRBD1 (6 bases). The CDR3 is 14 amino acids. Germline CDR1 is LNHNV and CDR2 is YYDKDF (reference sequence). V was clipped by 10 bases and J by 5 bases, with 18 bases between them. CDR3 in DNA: TGTGCCAGCTCAAGGGGCGCAGGGGATCAGCCCCAGCATTTT. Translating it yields CASSRGAGDQPQHF. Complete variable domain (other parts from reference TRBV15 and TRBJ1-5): DAMVIQNPRYQVTQFGKPVTLSCSQTLNHNVMYWYQQKSSQAPKLLFHYYDKDFNNEADTPDNFQSRRPNTSFCFLDIRSPGLGDTAMYLCASSRGAGDQPQHFGDGTRLSIL.

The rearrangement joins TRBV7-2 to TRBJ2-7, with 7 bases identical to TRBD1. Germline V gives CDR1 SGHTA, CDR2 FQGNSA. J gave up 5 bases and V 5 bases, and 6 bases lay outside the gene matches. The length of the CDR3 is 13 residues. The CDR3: CASSPRTGHEQYF. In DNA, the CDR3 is TGTGCCAGCAGCCCAAGGACAGGCCACGAGCAGTACTTC.

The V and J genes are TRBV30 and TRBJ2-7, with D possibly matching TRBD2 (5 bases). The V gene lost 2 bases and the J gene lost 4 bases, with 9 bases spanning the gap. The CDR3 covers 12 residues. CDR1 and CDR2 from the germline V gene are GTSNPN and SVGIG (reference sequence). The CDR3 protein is CAWSYGEYEQYF. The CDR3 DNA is TGTGCCTGGAGTTACGGGGAATACGAGCAGTACTTC.

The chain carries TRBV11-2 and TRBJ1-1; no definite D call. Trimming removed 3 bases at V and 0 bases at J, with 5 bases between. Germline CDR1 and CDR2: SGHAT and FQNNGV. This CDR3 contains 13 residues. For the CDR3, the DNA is TGTGCCAGCAGCTTCAACATGAACACTGAAGCTTTCTTT. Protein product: CASSFNMNTEAFF.

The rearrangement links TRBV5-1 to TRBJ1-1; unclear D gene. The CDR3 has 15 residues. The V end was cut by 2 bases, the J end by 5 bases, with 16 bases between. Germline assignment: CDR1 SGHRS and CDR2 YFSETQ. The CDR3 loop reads CASSLVFDGVTEAFF. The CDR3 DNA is TGCGCCAGCAGCTTAGTTTTCGACGGAGTAACTGAAGCTTTCTTT.

As DNA, the CDR3 is TGTGCCAGCGGCAGGGATTACAATCAGCCCCAGCATTTT. This gives the protein CASGRDYNQPQHF. This sequence joins TRBV2 and TRBJ1-5; D may be TRBD1 (5 bases). Germline CDR1 SNHLY, CDR2 FYNNEI. This CDR3 comprises 13 residues. V lost 8 bases and J lost 3, with 11 bases in between.

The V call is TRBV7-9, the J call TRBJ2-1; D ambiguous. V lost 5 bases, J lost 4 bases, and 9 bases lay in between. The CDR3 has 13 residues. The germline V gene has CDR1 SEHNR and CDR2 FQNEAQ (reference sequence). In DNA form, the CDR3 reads TGTGCCAGCAGCCTAGACTCTTACAATGAGCAGTTCTTC. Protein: CASSLDSYNEQFF.

The CDR3 region has the DNA TGTGCCAGTAGTAGCCGGAGCTCCTACAATGAGCAGTTCTTC. The encoded protein is CASSSRSSYNEQFF. The genes are TRBV19 and TRBJ2-1; D not certain. V lost 4 bases to trimming and J lost 0 bases, with 7 bases between them. This CDR3 has 14 residues. Germline CDR1 LNHDA, CDR2 SQIVND (reference sequence).